This TCR beta chain was profiled in a study of monozygotic twins with inflammatory bowel disease. This CDR3 contains 12 residues. Germline lookup yields CDR1 SNHLY and CDR2 FYNNEI. TCRdb reanalyzed the 5' RACE reads, giving one entry per CDR3 protein sequence and no DNA. The sample holds under 350,000 distinct CDR3 sequences. V is TRBV2 and J is TRBJ2-7. The receptor was isolated from a human donor with ulcerative colitis or Crohn's disease, or a healthy co-twin of an affected twin (not recorded which). The sequencing sample was made of blood. CDR3 loop: CAVDGDSYEQYF.